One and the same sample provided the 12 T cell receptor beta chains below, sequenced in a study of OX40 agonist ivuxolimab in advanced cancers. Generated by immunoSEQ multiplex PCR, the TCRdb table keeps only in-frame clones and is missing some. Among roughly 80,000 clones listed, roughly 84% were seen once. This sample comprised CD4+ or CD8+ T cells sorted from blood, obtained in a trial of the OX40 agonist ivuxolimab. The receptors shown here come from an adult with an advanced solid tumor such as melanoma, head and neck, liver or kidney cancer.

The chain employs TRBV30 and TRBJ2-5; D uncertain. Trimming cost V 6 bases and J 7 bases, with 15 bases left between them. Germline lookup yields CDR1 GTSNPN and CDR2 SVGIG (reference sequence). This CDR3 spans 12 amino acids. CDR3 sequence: CACQTWEPTQYF. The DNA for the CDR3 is TGTGCCTGCCAAACCTGGGAACCGACCCAGTACTTC.

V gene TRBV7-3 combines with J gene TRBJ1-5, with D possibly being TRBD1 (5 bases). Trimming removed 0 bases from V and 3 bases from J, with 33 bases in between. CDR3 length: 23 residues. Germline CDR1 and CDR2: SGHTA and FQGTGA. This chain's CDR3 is CASSLTGEGTPDYPHEFNQPQHF. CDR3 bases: TGTGCCAGCAGCTTAACGGGGGAGGGGACCCCGGACTATCCTCATGAGTTCAATCAGCCCCAGCATTTT.

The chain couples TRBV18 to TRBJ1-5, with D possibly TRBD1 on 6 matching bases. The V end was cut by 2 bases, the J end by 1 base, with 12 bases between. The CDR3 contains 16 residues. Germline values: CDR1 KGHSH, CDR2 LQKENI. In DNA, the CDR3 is TGTGCCAGCTCACCATTCGGGGGGCAGAGCAATCAGCCCCAGCATTTT. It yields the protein CASSPFGGQSNQPQHF.

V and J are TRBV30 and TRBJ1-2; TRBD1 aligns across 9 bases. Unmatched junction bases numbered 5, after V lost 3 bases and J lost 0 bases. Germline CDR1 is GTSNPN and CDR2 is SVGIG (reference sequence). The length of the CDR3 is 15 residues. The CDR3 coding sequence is TGTGCCTGGAGCGCCGGGACAGGGTCTAACTATGGCTACACCTTC. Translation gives CAWSAGTGSNYGYTF.

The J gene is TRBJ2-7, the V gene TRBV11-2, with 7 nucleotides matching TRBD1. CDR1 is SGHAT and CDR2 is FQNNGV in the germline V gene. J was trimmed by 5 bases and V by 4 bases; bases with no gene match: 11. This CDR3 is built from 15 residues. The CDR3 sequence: CASSSRRGKFNEQYF. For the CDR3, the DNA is TGTGCCAGCAGCTCACGCAGGGGGAAATTTAACGAGCAGTACTTC.

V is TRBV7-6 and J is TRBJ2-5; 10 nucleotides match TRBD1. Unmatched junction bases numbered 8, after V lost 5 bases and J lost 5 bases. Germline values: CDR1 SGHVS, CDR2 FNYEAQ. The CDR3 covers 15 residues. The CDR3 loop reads CASSAAGTGVETQYF. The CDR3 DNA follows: TGTGCCAGCAGCGCCGCCGGGACAGGGGTGGAGACCCAGTACTTC.

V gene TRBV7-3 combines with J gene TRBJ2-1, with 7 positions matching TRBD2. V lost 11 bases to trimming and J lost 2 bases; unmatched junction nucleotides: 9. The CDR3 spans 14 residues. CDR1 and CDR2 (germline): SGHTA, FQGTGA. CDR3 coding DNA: TGTGCCTCCTCCGGGGGGACCCCCTACAATGAGCAGTTCTTC. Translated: CASSGGTPYNEQFF.

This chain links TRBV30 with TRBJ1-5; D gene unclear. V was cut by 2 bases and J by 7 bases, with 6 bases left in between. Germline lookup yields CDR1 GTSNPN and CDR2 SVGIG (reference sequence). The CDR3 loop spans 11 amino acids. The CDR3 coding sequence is TGTGCCTGGAGTACGGGACAGCCCCAGCATTTT. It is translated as CAWSTGQPQHF.

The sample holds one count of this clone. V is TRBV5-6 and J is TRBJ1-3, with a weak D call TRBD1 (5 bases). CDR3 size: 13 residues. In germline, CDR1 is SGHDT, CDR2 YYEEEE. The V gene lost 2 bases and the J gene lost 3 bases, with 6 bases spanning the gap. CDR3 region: CASSFQGGNTIYF. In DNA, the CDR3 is TGTGCCAGCAGCTTTCAGGGTGGAAACACCATATATTTT.

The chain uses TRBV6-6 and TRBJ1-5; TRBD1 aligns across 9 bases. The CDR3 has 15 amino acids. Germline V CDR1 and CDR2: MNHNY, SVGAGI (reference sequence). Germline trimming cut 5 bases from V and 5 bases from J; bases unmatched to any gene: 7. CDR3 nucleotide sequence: TGTGCCAGCAGTAAGGACAGGGGACGGGATCAGCCCCAGCATTTT. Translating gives CASSKDRGRDQPQHF.

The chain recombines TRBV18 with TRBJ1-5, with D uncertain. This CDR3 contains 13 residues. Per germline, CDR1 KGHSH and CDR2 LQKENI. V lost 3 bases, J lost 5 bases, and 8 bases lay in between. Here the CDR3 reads CASSPPGDQPQHF. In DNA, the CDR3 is TGTGCCAGCTCACCCCCGGGAGATCAGCCCCAGCATTTT.

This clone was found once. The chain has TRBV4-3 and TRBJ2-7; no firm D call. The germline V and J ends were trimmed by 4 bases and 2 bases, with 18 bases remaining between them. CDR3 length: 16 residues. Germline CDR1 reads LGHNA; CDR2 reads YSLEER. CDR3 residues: CASSPFGDRWTYEQYF. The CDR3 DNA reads TGCGCCAGCAGCCCTTTCGGCGACCGATGGACCTACGAGCAGTACTTC.